The next 32 T cell receptor beta chains were all read from a single sample in a study of shared clonotypes between healthy human individuals. Sequencing used immunoSEQ multiplex PCR; TCRdb keeps in-frame clones, though not all of them. The sample consists of some 2.3 million clones, more than 85% of them appearing once. The sample taken for sequencing was naive CD4+ T cells from PBMCs. Subset given: CD45RA+ positively selected. The receptors shown here come from a man between 18 and 35 years old in good health. Some clones in this sample may be carry-over from other donors' samples.

To note about this clone: Other nucleotide sequences in the sample specify the same CDR3. V is TRBV6-5 and J is TRBJ2-3; D unresolved. Germline V gene data show CDR1 as MNHEY and CDR2 as SVGAGI. This CDR3 has 11 amino acids. Deletions cut 6 bases from V and 6 bases from J, with 7 bases between. Here the CDR3 DNA reads TGTGCCAGCAGCAATGCCGATACGCAGTATTTT. The encoded protein is CASSNADTQYF.

The genes are TRBV6-6 and TRBJ2-3; D is unresolved. The CDR3 is made up of 14 amino acids. The V gene lost 2 bases and the J gene lost 2 bases, with 8 bases spanning the gap. Germline CDR1 reads MNHNY; CDR2 reads SVGAGI (reference sequence). CDR3 residues: CASSYGSHTDTQYF. CDR3 DNA: TGTGCCAGCAGTTACGGCTCCCACACAGATACGCAGTATTTT.

V is TRBV28 and J is TRBJ1-5; 8 nucleotides align to TRBD1. The CDR3 sequence is 15 residues long. The V and J ends lost 10 bases and 6 bases, in that order; junction bases with no gene match: 14. From germline, CDR1 is MDHEN and CDR2 SYDVKM. The CDR3 nucleotides are TGTGCCACCCACAAAACAGGGGGACGGGGTCAGCCCCAGCATTTT. Residues: CATHKTGGRGQPQHF.

V gene TRBV6-6 combines with J gene TRBJ1-5, with D tentatively TRBD1 (6 bases). V lost 5 bases and J 7 bases, leaving 15 bases between the germline ends. The V gene's germline CDR1 is MNHNY and CDR2 SVGAGI (reference sequence). The length of the CDR3 is 14 residues. The CDR3 bases are TGTGCCAGCAGTCAATCAGGGGCCAGACAGCCCCAGCATTTT. This translates into CASSQSGARQPQHF.

The CDR3 sequence: CASSQVLAGDTDTQYF. Written as DNA, the CDR3 is TGTGCCAGCAGCCAGGTTTTAGCGGGAGACACAGATACGCAGTATTTT. The V call is TRBV4-2, the J call TRBJ2-3; TRBD2 agrees at 9 bases. Per germline, CDR1 LGHNA and CDR2 YNFKEQ. The CDR3 runs to 16 residues. Unmatched junction bases numbered 6, after V lost 3 bases and J lost 2 bases.

The V call is TRBV5-1, the J call TRBJ2-7; D assignment may be TRBD1 or TRBD2 (5 bases each). Trimming pared 4 bases from V and 7 bases from J, leaving 21 bases between. In germline, CDR1 is SGHRS, CDR2 YFSETQ. The CDR3 length is 15 residues. CDR3 residues: CASSPGTPPTGEQYF. CDR3 nucleotides: TGCGCCAGCAGCCCCGGGACCCCGCCGACGGGAGAGCAGTACTTC.

V is TRBV28 and J is TRBJ1-2, with TRBD1 matching 7 bases. The CDR3 covers 16 residues. In germline, CDR1 is MDHEN, CDR2 SYDVKM. Trimming at V came to 3 bases and at J to 2 bases, leaving 9 bases not matched to a gene. The CDR3 DNA is TGTGCCAGCAGTTTGAGAGGGCGGGGACAGAACTATGGCTACACCTTC. It translates to CASSLRGRGQNYGYTF.

The chain links TRBV28 to TRBJ2-1, with D unclear. Trimming took 2 bases from V and 7 from J, leaving 6 bases between them. The CDR3 totals 12 residues. Germline CDR1 MDHEN, CDR2 SYDVKM. CDR3 sequence reads: CASSLRANEQFF. The DNA for the CDR3 is TGTGCCAGCAGTTTAAGGGCGAATGAGCAGTTCTTC.

This chain connects TRBV5-1 to TRBJ2-5, with TRBD2 matching over 14 bases. Germline V gene data show CDR1 as SGHRS and CDR2 as YFSETQ. J gave up 5 bases and V 4 bases, and 13 bases lay outside the gene matches. The CDR3 is 18 amino acids. CDR3 in DNA: TGCGCCAGCAGCAACCCCTTCTCGACTAGCGGGAGGGAGGAGACCCAGTACTTC. It specifies CASSNPFSTSGREETQYF. The whole variable domain, remainder taken from reference TRBV5-1 and TRBJ2-5, is KAGVTQTPRYLIKTRGQQVTLSCSPISGHRSVSWYQQTPGQGLQFLFEYFSETQRNKGNFPGRFSGRQFSNSRSEMNVSTLELGDSALYLCASSNPFSTSGREETQYFGPGTRLLVL.

This clone was detected only once. Other DNA sequences in the sample encode the same CDR3. This sequence joins TRBV9 and TRBJ2-5; possible D gene TRBD1, 5 bases. V was clipped by 0 bases and J by 4 bases, with 13 bases between them. The CDR3 is made up of 15 amino acids. The germline V gene encodes CDR1 SGDLS and CDR2 YYNGEE. The DNA for the CDR3 is TGTGCCAGCAGCGTAGGGGGCAGGTCGGGAGAGACCCAGTACTTC. Encoded protein: CASSVGGRSGETQYF.

As DNA, the CDR3 is TGTGCCAGCAGTGCAATGACAGGGAGGACTGAAGCTTTCTTT. Its translation is CASSAMTGRTEAFF. This chain connects TRBV6-1 to TRBJ1-1; TRBD1 aligns across 7 bases. This CDR3 comprises 14 residues. The germline CDR1 and CDR2 sequences are MNHNS and SASEGT. The V segment lost 4 bases and the J segment 5 bases; nucleotides outside the gene matches: 7.

The V gene is TRBV5-4, the J gene TRBJ2-7; D is perhaps TRBD1 (5 bases). The CDR3 covers 15 residues. The germline V gene encodes CDR1 SGHNT and CDR2 YYREEE (reference sequence). The ends were cut back, 2 bases at V and 6 bases at J, with 18 bases in the middle. The CDR3 loop is CASSFGRGKVGEQYF. CDR3 bases: TGTGCCAGCAGCTTTGGTAGGGGAAAAGTGGGCGAGCAGTACTTC.

Worth noting for this clone: Other nucleotide sequences from this sample produce the same CDR3. The chain is built from TRBV30 and TRBJ1-2; D gene uncertain. V was shortened by 2 bases and J by 7 bases, with 8 bases between the two germline ends. This CDR3 comprises 11 residues. Germline loops: CDR1 GTSNPN, CDR2 SVGIG (reference sequence). The CDR3 region is CAWSRVGGYTF. The CDR3 DNA sequence: TGTGCCTGGAGTAGAGTCGGTGGCTACACCTTC.

Note on this clone: Other DNA sequences in this sample translate to the same CDR3. Here the CDR3 reads CASSSGPDTDTQYF. DNA of the CDR3: TGTGCCAGCAGTTCGGGTCCGGATACAGATACGCAGTATTTT. The gene calls are TRBV28 and TRBJ2-3; no definite D call. The CDR3 totals 14 residues. V shed 4 bases and J shed 3 bases, with 11 bases lying between them. Germline V lookup: CDR1 MDHEN, CDR2 SYDVKM.

The chain is built from TRBV9 and TRBJ2-2; 8 bases are a match to TRBD1. The CDR3 length is 16 residues. Germline assignment: CDR1 SGDLS and CDR2 YYNGEE. The trim removed 0 bases at V and 3 bases at J, leaving 4 bases unmatched. CDR3 region: CASSVATGQDTGELFF. CDR3 in DNA: TGTGCCAGCAGCGTAGCTACGGGACAGGACACCGGGGAGCTGTTTTTT. Supplemented by reference TRBV9 and TRBJ2-2, the full variable domain reads DSGVTQTPKHLITATGQRVTLRCSPRSGDLSVYWYQQSLDQGLQFLIQYYNGEERAKGNILERFSAQQFPDLHSELNLSSLELGDSALYFCASSVATGQDTGELFFGEGSRLTVL.

CDR3 sequence (DNA): TGTGCCAGCTCACCGCAACTCCGGGAAAAGCAGTTCTTC. It yields the protein CASSPQLREKQFF. The chain combines TRBV18 with TRBJ2-1; possibly TRBD2 for D (5 bases). The CDR3 is made up of 13 amino acids. V was trimmed by 3 bases and J by 11 bases, leaving 14 bases between them. The germline V gene has CDR1 KGHSH and CDR2 LQKENI.

The chain links TRBV5-1 to TRBJ1-1; no definite D call. CDR3 length: 13 residues. Trimming left V 3 bases short and J 4 bases short, with 10 bases between. CDR1 SGHRS and CDR2 YFSETQ come from the germline V gene. CDR3 sequence reads: CASSSPGPTEAFF. In DNA form, the CDR3 reads TGCGCCAGCAGCTCCCCGGGTCCCACTGAAGCTTTCTTT.

The CDR3 protein is CASSMNAFSGGDTQYF. In DNA form, the CDR3 reads TGTGCCAGTAGTATGAACGCATTTAGTGGAGGAGATACGCAGTATTTT. The chain employs TRBV19 and TRBJ2-3, with D possibly being TRBD2 (5 bases). Germline values: CDR1 LNHDA, CDR2 SQIVND (reference sequence). This CDR3 is 16 amino acids long. V gave up 3 bases and J gave up 5 bases, with 18 bases separating them.

CDR3 protein: CASSLIAGTHNEQFF. In nucleotides, the CDR3 is TGTGCCAGCAGCTTAATAGCCGGGACTCACAATGAGCAGTTCTTC. The chain uses TRBV7-6 and TRBJ2-1; D might be TRBD2 (6 bases). CDR1 is SGHVS and CDR2 is FNYEAQ in the germline V gene. The CDR3 consists of 15 residues. Trimming pared 2 bases from V and 5 bases from J, leaving 13 bases between.

As to this clone: The sample has other DNA sequences that encode this CDR3 too. The genes are TRBV10-3 and TRBJ1-1; D gene ambiguous. Per the germline V gene, CDR1 is ENHRY and CDR2 is SYGVKD. The CDR3 has 12 amino acids. The germline V and J ends were trimmed by 3 bases and 0 bases, with 2 bases remaining between them. CDR3 coding DNA: TGTGCCATCAGTGAAGTGAACACTGAAGCTTTCTTT. It yields the protein CAISEVNTEAFF.

This chain connects TRBV10-3 to TRBJ2-3; 12 bases match TRBD2. Germline CDR1 is ENHRY and CDR2 is SYGVKD. V lost 4 bases, J lost 2 bases, and 7 bases stayed unmatched. The CDR3 totals 17 residues. CDR3 sequence: CAISGLGLAGFTDTQYF. The CDR3 DNA reads TGTGCCATCAGTGGGTTGGGACTAGCGGGTTTCACAGATACGCAGTATTTT.

The V call is TRBV11-2, the J call TRBJ2-1, with unresolved D. This CDR3 has 15 amino acids. V was shortened by 1 base and J by 6 bases, with 13 bases between the two germline ends. The germline V gene encodes CDR1 SGHAT and CDR2 FQNNGV. The CDR3, as DNA: TGTGCCAGCAGCTTAGTCGCTAGGTTACCCAATGAGCAGTTCTTC. This encodes CASSLVARLPNEQFF.

The V gene is TRBV11-2, the J gene TRBJ2-2, with TRBD2 matching over 8 bases. CDR1 and CDR2 (germline): SGHAT, FQNNGV. V lost 2 bases and J lost 1; bases outside the gene matches: 0. The CDR3 consists of 15 residues. CDR3 sequence (DNA): TGTGCCAGCAGCTTAAGCGGGGGGAACACCGGGGAGCTGTTTTTT. This codes for CASSLSGGNTGELFF.

This clone was observed once. This rearrangement joins TRBV5-1 to TRBJ2-5, with D perhaps matching TRBD1 (6 bases). Between the trimmed V and J ends, which lost 4 bases and 4 bases, there was a span of 17 bases. The CDR3 has 15 amino acids. Germline CDR1 is SGHRS and CDR2 is YFSETQ. For the CDR3, the DNA is TGCGCCAGCAGCATCCCTTCGGACAGAAGAGAGACCCAGTACTTC. This gives the protein CASSIPSDRRETQYF.

The V and J genes are TRBV23-1 and TRBJ1-5; D is unclear. TRBV23-1 is an ORF for which the function is uncertain. V lost 3 bases, J lost 5 bases, and 14 bases lay in between. CDR3 length equals 15 residues. The CDR3, as DNA: TGCGCCAGCAGTCAGGGAACTCCGCCCTATCAGCCCCAGCATTTT. Its translation is CASSQGTPPYQPQHF.

V and J are TRBV27 and TRBJ1-2; D not resolved. This CDR3 is built from 14 residues. The germline V gene encodes CDR1 MNHEY and CDR2 SMNVEV (reference sequence). Trimming cost V 0 bases and J 7 bases, with 12 bases left between them. The CDR3 here is CASSLSSGMGGYTF. DNA of the CDR3: TGTGCCAGCAGTTTATCTTCCGGTATGGGTGGCTACACCTTC.

The chain has TRBV9 and TRBJ2-1; no firm D call. This CDR3 contains 14 residues. The ends were cut back, 4 bases at V and 0 bases at J, with 8 bases in the middle. Germline CDR1 SGDLS, CDR2 YYNGEE. The CDR3 is CASSPASSYNEQFF. The CDR3 DNA reads TGTGCCAGCAGCCCGGCGAGCTCCTACAATGAGCAGTTCTTC.

The chain is built from TRBV11-2 and TRBJ2-7; no clear D gene. Trimming cost V 0 bases and J 0 bases, with 6 bases left between them. The CDR3 runs to 14 residues. Looked up from germline, CDR1 is SGHAT and CDR2 is FQNNGV. The CDR3 loop is CASSLDRYSYEQYF. In DNA form, the CDR3 reads TGTGCCAGCAGCTTAGACAGGTACTCCTACGAGCAGTACTTC.

The chain combines TRBV7-2 with TRBJ2-7; TRBD1 agrees at 7 bases. Germline V gene sequence: CDR1 SGHTA, CDR2 FQGNSA. CDR3 length: 16 amino acids. J gave up 6 bases and V 0 bases, and 11 bases lay outside the gene matches. The CDR3 region has the DNA TGTGCCAGCAGCTTAGCGGGCCCAGGGGGATGGAGCGAGCAGTACTTC. Translated, it gives CASSLAGPGGWSEQYF.

The chain couples TRBV5-4 to TRBJ2-3; 12 nucleotides agree with TRBD2. CDR1 and CDR2 from the germline V gene are SGHNT and YYREEE (reference sequence). The junction had 4 bases not matched to a gene; V was cut back by 3 bases and J by 2 bases. The CDR3 covers 16 residues. The CDR3 sequence: CASSWRTSGVTDTQYF. CDR3 DNA: TGTGCCAGCAGCTGGAGGACTAGCGGGGTCACAGATACGCAGTATTTT.

The chain carries TRBV20-1 and TRBJ2-7; D perhaps matches TRBD2 (7 bases). CDR3 size: 11 residues. V was cut by 5 bases and J by 9 bases, with 14 bases left in between. The germline CDR1 and CDR2 sequences are DFQATT and SNEGSKA (reference sequence). In DNA, the CDR3 is TGCAGTGCTCCGAGGGGGACTACGCAGTACTTC. Protein product: CSAPRGTTQYF.

The chain links TRBV5-1 to TRBJ2-2; 10 bases line up with TRBD2. This CDR3 is built from 16 residues. With V trimmed by 5 bases and J by 6 bases, 10 bases remained unmatched. CDR1 and CDR2 (germline): SGHRS, YFSETQ. CDR3 DNA sequence: TGCGCCAGCAGTCCCCACCTAGCGGGAGATTCCGGGGAGCTGTTTTTT. Its translation is CASSPHLAGDSGELFF.